This T cell receptor beta chain originates from a study of blood T cell repertoires in COVID-19. V was cut by 2 bases and J by 1 base, with 14 bases left in between. CDR1 SGHRS and CDR2 YFSETQ come from the germline V gene. This CDR3 has 16 amino acids. Here immunoSEQ multiplex PCR was the method, and the copy in TCRdb shows in-frame clones only, minus some. This table has about 260,000 clones, approximately 89% appearing once. Sample: PBMCs or T cells enriched from blood (not recorded which). The V gene is TRBV5-1, the J gene TRBJ2-3; TRBD1 is a possible D gene (5 bases). The receptor comes from a middle-aged man who had been exposed to COVID-19. The CDR3 is CASSFFDRLGTDTQYF. The CDR3 coding sequence is TGCGCCAGCAGCTTTTTCGACAGATTGGGCACAGATACGCAGTATTTT.